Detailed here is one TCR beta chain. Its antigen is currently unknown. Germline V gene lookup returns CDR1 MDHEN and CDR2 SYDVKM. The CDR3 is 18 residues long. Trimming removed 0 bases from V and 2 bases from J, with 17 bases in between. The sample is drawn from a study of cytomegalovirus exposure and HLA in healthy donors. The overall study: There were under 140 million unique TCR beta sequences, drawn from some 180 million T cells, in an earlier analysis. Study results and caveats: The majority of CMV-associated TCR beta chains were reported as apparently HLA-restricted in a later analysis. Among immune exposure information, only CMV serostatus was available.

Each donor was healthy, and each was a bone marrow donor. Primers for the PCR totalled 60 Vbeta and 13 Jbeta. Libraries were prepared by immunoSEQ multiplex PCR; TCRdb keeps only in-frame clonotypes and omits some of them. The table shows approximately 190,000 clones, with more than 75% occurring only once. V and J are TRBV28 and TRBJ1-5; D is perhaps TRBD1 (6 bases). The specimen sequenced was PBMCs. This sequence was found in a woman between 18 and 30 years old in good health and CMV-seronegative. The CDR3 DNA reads TGTGCCAGCAGTTTATGGGGGGGGGCAGGGCGAGGCAATCAGCCCCAGCATTTT. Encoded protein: CASSLWGGAGRGNQPQHF.